Each of the 12 T cell receptor beta chains below was sequenced from the same sample in a study of chemoradiotherapy in HPV16-positive cancers. Libraries were prepared by immunoSEQ multiplex PCR; TCRdb keeps only in-frame clonotypes and omits some of them. This repertoire shows under 5,500 clones, 90% to 95% found once; its top ten account for just over 3%. The specimen comprised tumor tissue, sampled from a patient who underwent chemoradiotherapy. The receptors here all came from a human donor with HPV-associated anogenital cancer.

The chain is built from TRBV28 and TRBJ2-5, with D perhaps matching TRBD1 or TRBD2 (5 bases each). V was shortened by 5 bases and J by 1 base, with 14 bases between the two germline ends. The CDR3 has 15 amino acids. The germline CDR1 and CDR2 sequences are MDHEN and SYDVKM. As DNA, the CDR3 is TGTGCCAGCAGTGATCTGGGGGTACTCCAAGAGACCCAGTACTTC. It encodes CASSDLGVLQETQYF.

This chain uses TRBV19 with TRBJ2-5, with D possibly being TRBD1 or TRBD2 (6 bases each). V dropped 7 bases and J dropped 1 base, with 28 bases sitting between them. This CDR3 has 19 residues. In germline, CDR1 is LNHDA, CDR2 SQIVND (reference sequence). The chain's CDR3 is CASTRYTRGHRTTQETQYF. The CDR3 bases are TGTGCCAGTACCCGCTACACAAGGGGACACCGGACTACCCAAGAGACCCAGTACTTC.

The chain uses TRBV4-3 and TRBJ1-1; D remains unclear. The CDR3 has 14 amino acids. Germline-derived CDR1 and CDR2 are LGHNA and YSLEER. The germline V and J ends were trimmed by 0 bases and 8 bases, with 13 bases remaining between them. CDR3 nucleotides: TGCGCCAGCAGCCAAGATTATACAGCTAGAGAAGCTTTCTTT. It codes for CASSQDYTAREAFF.

The V and J genes are TRBV9 and TRBJ1-6; the D gene is possibly TRBD1 (6 bases). CDR3 size: 15 residues. The germline V gene encodes CDR1 SGDLS and CDR2 YYNGEE. V lost 3 bases and J lost 6, with 13 bases in between. This CDR3 reads CASSEYPQGNSPLHF. CDR3 DNA sequence: TGTGCCAGCAGCGAATACCCACAGGGTAATTCACCCCTCCACTTT.

This rearrangement joins TRBV2 to TRBJ1-5; maybe TRBD1 (6 bases). This CDR3 contains 15 residues. V was shortened by 6 bases and J by 2 bases, with 14 bases between the two germline ends. Germline CDR1 SNHLY, CDR2 FYNNEI. In nucleotides, the CDR3 is TGTGCCAGCAGCGTACAGGGAAGTGGCAATCAGCCCCAGCATTTT. Encoded protein: CASSVQGSGNQPQHF.

J is TRBJ1-2 and V is TRBV19; 9 bases are a match to TRBD1. V shed 10 bases, J shed 5 bases, and the junction held 5 bases outside the gene matches. Looked up from germline, CDR1 is LNHDA and CDR2 is SQIVND (reference sequence). The CDR3 covers 12 residues. CDR3 DNA: TGTGCCATTGAGGGACAGGGTTATGGCTACACCTTC. Translated, it gives CAIEGQGYGYTF.

The chain carries TRBV7-8 and TRBJ1-5, with D possibly matching TRBD1 (6 bases). Germline V gene lookup returns CDR1 SGHVS and CDR2 FQNEAQ. The V gene lost 1 base and the J gene lost 4 bases, with 14 bases spanning the gap. This CDR3 is 16 amino acids long. This chain's CDR3 is CASSLVFGGANQPQHF. The CDR3 nucleotides read TGTGCCAGCAGCTTAGTATTCGGGGGGGCTAATCAGCCCCAGCATTTT. Based on the CDR3 plus reference TRBV7-8 and TRBJ1-5, the full variable domain is GAGVSQSPRYKVAKRGQDVALRCDPISGHVSLFWYQQALGQGPEFLTYFQNEAQLDKSGLPSDRFFAERPEGSVSTLKIQRTQQEDSAVYLCASSLVFGGANQPQHFGDGTRLSIL.

The chain couples TRBV11-1 to TRBJ2-2; 11 bases are a match to TRBD2. V was pared by 5 bases and J by 5 bases, with 4 bases of the junction left unmatched. The CDR3 totals 15 residues. The germline V gene encodes CDR1 SGHAT and CDR2 FQDESV (reference sequence). CDR3: CASSAGLAGTGELFF. As DNA, the CDR3 is TGTGCCAGCAGCGCCGGACTAGCGGGTACCGGGGAGCTGTTTTTT.

The chain couples TRBV28 to TRBJ1-2, with 11 bases matching TRBD1. CDR1 MDHEN and CDR2 SYDVKM come from the germline V gene. CDR3 size: 15 residues. With V trimmed by 7 bases and J by 8 bases, 12 bases remained unmatched. The DNA of the CDR3 is TGTGCCAGCACATCCAGGGACAGGGGGTTCGGGGGCTACACCTTC. It codes for CASTSRDRGFGGYTF.

The V call is TRBV5-1, the J call TRBJ1-5, with D maybe TRBD1 (5 bases). The CDR3 has 14 amino acids. The V and J ends lost 4 bases and 4 bases respectively, with 12 bases between them. Germline assignment: CDR1 SGHRS and CDR2 YFSETQ. The CDR3 sequence: CASSPGQSNQPQHF. The CDR3 DNA follows: TGCGCCAGCAGCCCCGGACAATCTAATCAGCCCCAGCATTTT. The full variable domain, in which reference TRBV5-1 and TRBJ1-5 provide the parts outside the CDR3, is KAGVTQTPRYLIKTRGQQVTLSCSPISGHRSVSWYQQTPGQGLQFLFEYFSETQRNKGNFPGRFSGRQFSNSRSEMNVSTLELGDSALYLCASSPGQSNQPQHFGDGTRLSIL.

The rearrangement joins TRBV15 to TRBJ2-3; 7 positions agree with TRBD2. CDR3 size: 15 residues. The V segment lost 3 bases and the J segment 3 bases; nucleotides outside the gene matches: 6. Germline V lookup: CDR1 LNHNV, CDR2 YYDKDF (reference sequence). This chain's CDR3 is CATSRNRGVTDTQYF. CDR3 DNA: TGTGCCACCAGCAGGAATCGGGGGGTGACAGATACGCAGTATTTT.

The chain has TRBV6-6 and TRBJ1-6, with unresolved D. This CDR3 is built from 14 residues. The V and J ends lost 2 bases and 7 bases respectively, with 9 bases between them. Germline V CDR1 and CDR2: MNHNY, SVGAGI (reference sequence). The CDR3: CASSYETPNSPLHF. DNA of the CDR3: TGTGCCAGCAGTTACGAGACCCCGAATTCACCCCTCCACTTT.